The sequence of this T cell receptor beta chain was determined in a study of T cell responses to AZD1222 COVID-19 vaccine. At the level of the study: Combined were second doses at about 4 or about 12 weeks.

Study observations and caveats: Reportedly, close to half of spike-specific TCRs are directed against unmutated variant regions. The donor group comprised mostly white British people and more females; the analysis possibly underestimated clonal diversity.

Measured with immunoSEQ multiplex PCR; TCRdb has only the in-frame clones, and not every one. The sample contains approximately 120,000 clones, over 90% of which appear only once. A note on this clone: Its antigen is unidentified.

CDR3 length: 13 amino acids. V shed 5 bases and J 6 bases; nucleotides not matched to a gene: 3. This sample comprised peripheral blood, obtained on day 0 of AZD1222 vaccination. This TCR derives from an adult in good health. The chain couples TRBV12-3 or TRBV12-4 to TRBJ1-2; the match to TRBD1 covers 10 bases. The CDR3 nucleotides are TGTGCCAGCAGTCAGGACAGGGGGAATGGCTACACCTTC. It yields the protein CASSQDRGNGYTF.